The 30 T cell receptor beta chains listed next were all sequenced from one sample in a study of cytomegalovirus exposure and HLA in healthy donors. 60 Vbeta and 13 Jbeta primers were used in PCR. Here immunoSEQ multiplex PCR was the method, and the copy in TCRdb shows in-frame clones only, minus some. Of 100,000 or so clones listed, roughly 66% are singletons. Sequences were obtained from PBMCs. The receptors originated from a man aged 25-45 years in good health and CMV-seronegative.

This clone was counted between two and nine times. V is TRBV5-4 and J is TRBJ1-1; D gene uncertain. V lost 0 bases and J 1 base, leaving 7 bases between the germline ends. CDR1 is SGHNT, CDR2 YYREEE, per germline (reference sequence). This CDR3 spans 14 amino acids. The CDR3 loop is CASSLDTQNTEAFF. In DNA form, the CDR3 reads TGTGCCAGCAGCTTGGACACCCAGAACACTGAAGCTTTCTTT.

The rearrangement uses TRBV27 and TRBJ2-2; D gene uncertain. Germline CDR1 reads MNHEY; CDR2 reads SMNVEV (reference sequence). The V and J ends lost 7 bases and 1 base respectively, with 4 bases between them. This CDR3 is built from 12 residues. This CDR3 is CASIKNTGELFF. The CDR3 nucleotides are TGTGCCAGCATCAAGAACACCGGGGAGCTGTTTTTT.

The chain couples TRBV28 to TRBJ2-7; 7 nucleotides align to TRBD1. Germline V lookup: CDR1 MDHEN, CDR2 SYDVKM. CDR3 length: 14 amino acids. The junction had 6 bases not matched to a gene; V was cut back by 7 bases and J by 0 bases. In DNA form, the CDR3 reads TGTGCCAGCACCTTAGGGGGCAGCTCCTACGAGCAGTACTTC. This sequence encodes CASTLGGSSYEQYF.

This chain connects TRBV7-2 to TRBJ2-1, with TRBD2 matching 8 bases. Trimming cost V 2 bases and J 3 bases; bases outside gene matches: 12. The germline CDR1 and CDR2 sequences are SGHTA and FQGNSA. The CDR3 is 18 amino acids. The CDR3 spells CASSLLAGAGENYNEQFF. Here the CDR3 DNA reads TGTGCCAGCAGCTTATTGGCTGGAGCGGGGGAGAACTACAATGAGCAGTTCTTC.

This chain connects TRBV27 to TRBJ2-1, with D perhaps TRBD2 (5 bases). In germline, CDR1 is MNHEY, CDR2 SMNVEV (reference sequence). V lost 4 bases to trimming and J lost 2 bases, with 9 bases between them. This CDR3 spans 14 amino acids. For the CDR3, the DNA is TGTGCCAGCAGTTATAGCGCGCCCTACAATGAGCAGTTCTTC. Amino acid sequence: CASSYSAPYNEQFF.

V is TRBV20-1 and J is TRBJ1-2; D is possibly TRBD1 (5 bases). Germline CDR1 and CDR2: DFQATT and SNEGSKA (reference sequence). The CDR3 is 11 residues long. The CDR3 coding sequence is TGCAGCTCCAAGTCAGGGAATGGCTACACCTTC. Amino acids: CSSKSGNGYTF.

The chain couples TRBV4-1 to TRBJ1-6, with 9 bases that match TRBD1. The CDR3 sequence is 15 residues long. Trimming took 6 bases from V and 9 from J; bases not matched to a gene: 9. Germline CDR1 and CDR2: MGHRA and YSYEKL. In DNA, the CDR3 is TGCGCCAGCAGTTATCGCACAGGGGGCATTTCACCCCTCCACTTT. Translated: CASSYRTGGISPLHF.

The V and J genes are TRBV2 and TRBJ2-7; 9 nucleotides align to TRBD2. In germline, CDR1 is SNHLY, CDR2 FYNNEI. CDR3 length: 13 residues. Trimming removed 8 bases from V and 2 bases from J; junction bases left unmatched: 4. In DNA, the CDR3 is TGTGCCAGCGGGGTAGCGGGAGCCTACGAGCAGTACTTC. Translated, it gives CASGVAGAYEQYF.

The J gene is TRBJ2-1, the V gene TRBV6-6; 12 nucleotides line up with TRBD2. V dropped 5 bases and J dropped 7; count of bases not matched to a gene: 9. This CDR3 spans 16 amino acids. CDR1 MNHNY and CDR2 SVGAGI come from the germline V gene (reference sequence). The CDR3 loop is CASSGELAGGNNEQFF. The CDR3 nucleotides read TGTGCCAGCAGTGGCGAACTAGCGGGGGGTAATAATGAGCAGTTCTTC.

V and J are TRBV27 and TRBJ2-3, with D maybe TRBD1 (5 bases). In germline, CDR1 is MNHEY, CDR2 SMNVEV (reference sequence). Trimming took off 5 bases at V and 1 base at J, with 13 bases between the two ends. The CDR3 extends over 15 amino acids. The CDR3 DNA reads TGTGCCAGCAGTGTACTCCAGACAGGCACAGATACGCAGTATTTT. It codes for CASSVLQTGTDTQYF.

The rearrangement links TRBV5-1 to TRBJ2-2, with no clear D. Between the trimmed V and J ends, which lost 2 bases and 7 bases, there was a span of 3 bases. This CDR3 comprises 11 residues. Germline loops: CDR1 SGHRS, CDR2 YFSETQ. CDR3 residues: CASSFIGELFF. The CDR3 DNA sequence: TGCGCCAGCAGCTTCATCGGGGAGCTGTTTTTT.

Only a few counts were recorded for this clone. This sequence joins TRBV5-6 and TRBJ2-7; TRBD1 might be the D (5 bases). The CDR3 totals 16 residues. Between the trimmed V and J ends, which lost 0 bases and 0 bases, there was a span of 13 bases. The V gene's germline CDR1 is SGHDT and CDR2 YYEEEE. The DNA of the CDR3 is TGTGCCAGCAGCTTGGGGGGCGGAGCCTACTCCTACGAGCAGTACTTC. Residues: CASSLGGGAYSYEQYF.

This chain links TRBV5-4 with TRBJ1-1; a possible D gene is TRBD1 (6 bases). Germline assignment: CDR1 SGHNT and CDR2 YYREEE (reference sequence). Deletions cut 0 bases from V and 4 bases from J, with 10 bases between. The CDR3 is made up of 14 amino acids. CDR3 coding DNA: TGTGCCAGCAGCTTGGGAGACAGGAGCACTGAAGCTTTCTTT. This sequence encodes CASSLGDRSTEAFF.

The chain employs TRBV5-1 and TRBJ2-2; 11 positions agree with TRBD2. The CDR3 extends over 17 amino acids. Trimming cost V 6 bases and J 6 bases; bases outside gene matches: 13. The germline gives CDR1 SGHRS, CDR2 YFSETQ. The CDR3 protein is CASTVIVAGGPAGELFF. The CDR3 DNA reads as TGCGCCAGCACGGTAATTGTAGCGGGAGGGCCCGCCGGGGAGCTGTTTTTT.

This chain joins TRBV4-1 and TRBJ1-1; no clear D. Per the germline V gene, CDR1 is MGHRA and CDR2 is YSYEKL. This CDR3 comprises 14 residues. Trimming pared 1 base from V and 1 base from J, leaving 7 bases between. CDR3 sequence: CASSQAGRNTEAFF. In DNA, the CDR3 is TGCGCCAGCAGCCAAGCGGGAAGGAACACTGAAGCTTTCTTT.

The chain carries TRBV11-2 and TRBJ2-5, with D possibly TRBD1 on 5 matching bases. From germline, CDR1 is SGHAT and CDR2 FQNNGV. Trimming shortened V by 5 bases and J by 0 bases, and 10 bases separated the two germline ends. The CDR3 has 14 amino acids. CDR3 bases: TGTGCCAGCAGCCGGACATCGTACCAAGAGACCCAGTACTTC. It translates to CASSRTSYQETQYF.

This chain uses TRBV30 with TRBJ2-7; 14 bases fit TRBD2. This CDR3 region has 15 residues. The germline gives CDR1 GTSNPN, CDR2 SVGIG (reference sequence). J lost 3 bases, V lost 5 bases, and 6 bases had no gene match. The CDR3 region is CAWGRTSGGLYEQYF. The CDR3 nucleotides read TGTGCCTGGGGCCGGACTAGCGGGGGGCTCTACGAGCAGTACTTC. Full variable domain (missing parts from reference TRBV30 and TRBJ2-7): SQTIHQWPATLVQPVGSPLSLECTVEGTSNPNLYWYRQAAGRGLQLLFYSVGIGQISSEVPQNLSASRPQDRQFILSSKKLLLSDSGFYLCAWGRTSGGLYEQYFGPGTRLTVT.

The CDR3 DNA follows: TGCGCCAGCAGTTCCGCGACTGCCGGGACAGGCACAGATACGCAGTATTTT. Translation gives CASSSATAGTGTDTQYF. This chain joins TRBV5-1 and TRBJ2-3, with 7 bases that match TRBD1. Germline V gene data show CDR1 as SGHRS and CDR2 as YFSETQ. The CDR3 is 17 amino acids. After removal of 5 bases from V and 1 base from J, the junction contained 13 bases not matched to a gene.

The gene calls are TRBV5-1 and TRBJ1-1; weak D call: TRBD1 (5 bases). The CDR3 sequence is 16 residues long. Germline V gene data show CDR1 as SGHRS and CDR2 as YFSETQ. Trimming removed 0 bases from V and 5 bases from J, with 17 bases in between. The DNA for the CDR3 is TGCGCCAGCAGCTTGGAATTCGGGGGAACGGGGACTGAAGCTTTCTTT. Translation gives CASSLEFGGTGTEAFF.

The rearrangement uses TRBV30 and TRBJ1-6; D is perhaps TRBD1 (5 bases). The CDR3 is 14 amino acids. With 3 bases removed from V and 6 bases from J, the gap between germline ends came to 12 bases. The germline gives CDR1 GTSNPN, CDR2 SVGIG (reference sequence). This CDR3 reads CAWREGTGNSPLHF. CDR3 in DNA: TGTGCCTGGAGGGAGGGGACGGGTAATTCACCCCTCCACTTT.

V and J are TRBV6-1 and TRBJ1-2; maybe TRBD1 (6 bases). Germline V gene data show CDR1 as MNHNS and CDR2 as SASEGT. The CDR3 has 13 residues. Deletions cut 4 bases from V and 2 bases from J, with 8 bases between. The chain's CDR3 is CASSGQANYGYTF. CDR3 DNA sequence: TGTGCCAGCAGTGGACAGGCCAACTATGGCTACACCTTC.

CDR3 sequence: CSVETPGTAYEQYF. CDR3 nucleotide sequence: TGCAGCGTTGAAACCCCAGGCACAGCCTACGAGCAGTACTTC. The chain employs TRBV29-1 and TRBJ2-7; D gene unclear. The V end lost 2 bases, the J end lost 2 bases, and 13 bases lay between the germline ends. Germline V gives CDR1 SQVTM, CDR2 ANQGSEA. This CDR3 region has 14 residues.

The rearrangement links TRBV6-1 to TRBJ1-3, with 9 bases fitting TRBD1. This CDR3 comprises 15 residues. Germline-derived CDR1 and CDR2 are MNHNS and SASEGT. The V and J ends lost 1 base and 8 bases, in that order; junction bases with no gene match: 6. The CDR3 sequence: CASSEGTWTGDTIYF. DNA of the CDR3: TGTGCCAGCAGTGAAGGAACTTGGACAGGGGACACCATATATTTT.

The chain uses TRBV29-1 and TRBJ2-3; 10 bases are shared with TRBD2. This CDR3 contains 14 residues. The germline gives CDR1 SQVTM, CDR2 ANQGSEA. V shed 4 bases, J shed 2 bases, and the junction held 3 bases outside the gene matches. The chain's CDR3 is CSVGTSGPTDTQYF. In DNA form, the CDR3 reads TGCAGCGTTGGGACTAGCGGACCCACAGATACGCAGTATTTT.

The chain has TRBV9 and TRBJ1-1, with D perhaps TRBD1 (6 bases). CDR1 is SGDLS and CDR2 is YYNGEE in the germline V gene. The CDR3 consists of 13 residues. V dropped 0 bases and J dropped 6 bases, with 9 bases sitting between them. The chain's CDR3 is CASSVDGGSEAFF. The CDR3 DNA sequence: TGTGCCAGCAGCGTAGATGGGGGCTCTGAAGCTTTCTTT.

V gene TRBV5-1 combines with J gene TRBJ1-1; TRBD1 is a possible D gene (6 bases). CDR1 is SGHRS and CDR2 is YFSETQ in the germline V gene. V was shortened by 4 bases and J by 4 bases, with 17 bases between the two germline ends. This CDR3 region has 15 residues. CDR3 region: CASSPLQGKSTEAFF. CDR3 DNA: TGCGCCAGCAGCCCTTTACAGGGAAAGAGCACTGAAGCTTTCTTT.

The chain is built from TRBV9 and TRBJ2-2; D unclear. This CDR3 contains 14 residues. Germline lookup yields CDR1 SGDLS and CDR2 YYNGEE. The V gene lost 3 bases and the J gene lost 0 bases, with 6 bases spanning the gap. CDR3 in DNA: TGTGCCAGCAGCGCCCGCGCGAACACCGGGGAGCTGTTTTTT. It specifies CASSARANTGELFF.

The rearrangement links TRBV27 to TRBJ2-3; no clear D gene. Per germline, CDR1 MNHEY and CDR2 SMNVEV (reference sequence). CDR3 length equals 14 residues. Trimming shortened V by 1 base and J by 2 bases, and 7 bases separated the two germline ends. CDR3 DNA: TGTGCCAGCAGTTTATACACAGCCACAGATACGCAGTATTTT. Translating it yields CASSLYTATDTQYF.

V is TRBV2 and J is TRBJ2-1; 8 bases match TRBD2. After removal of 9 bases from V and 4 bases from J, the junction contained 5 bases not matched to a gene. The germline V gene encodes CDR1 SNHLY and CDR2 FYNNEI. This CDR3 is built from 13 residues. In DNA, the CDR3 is TGTGCCAGTGTAACTAGCGGTTACAATGAGCAGTTCTTC. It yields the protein CASVTSGYNEQFF. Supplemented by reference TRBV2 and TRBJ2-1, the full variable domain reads EPEVTQTPSHQVTQMGQEVILRCVPISNHLYFYWYRQILGQKVEFLVSFYNNEISEKSEIFDDQFSVERPDGSNFTLKIRSTKLEDSAMYFCASVTSGYNEQFFGPGTRLTVL.

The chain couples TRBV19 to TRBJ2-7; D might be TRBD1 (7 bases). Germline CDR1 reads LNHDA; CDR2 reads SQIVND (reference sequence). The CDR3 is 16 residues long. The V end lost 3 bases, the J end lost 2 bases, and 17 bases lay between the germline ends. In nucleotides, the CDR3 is TGTGCCAGTAGTATCCAGGGGCAGGGGGGCACCTACGAGCAGTACTTC. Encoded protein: CASSIQGQGGTYEQYF.